The subject of this entry is one T cell receptor (beta chain). No antigen is known for it. The data derive from a study of beta chain features in type 1 diabetes. Study results and caveats: Type 1 diabetes patients showed a moderate but significant shortening of TCRB CDR3s in all four CD4+ subsets.

Sorted cells reached over 95% purity in every population. The investigators reverse transcribed all of the isolated RNA, so they sequenced expressed TCRB transcripts. Sequencing used immunoSEQ multiplex PCR; TCRdb keeps in-frame clones, though not all of them. Of about 150,000 clones listed, about a tenth are singletons. V shed 5 bases and J 4 bases; nucleotides not matched to a gene: 5. CDR3 length equals 13 residues. CDR1 SGHTA and CDR2 FQGNSA come from the germline V gene. Sequenced input: central memory CD4+ T cells from blood. This receptor was taken from a man aged 25-40 years with type 1 diabetes. The chain employs TRBV7-2 and TRBJ2-7; 7 bases line up with TRBD2. In DNA, the CDR3 is TGTGCCAGCAGCCCCCAGCGGGGTTACGAGCAGTACTTC. Amino acids: CASSPQRGYEQYF.